This TCR beta chain stems from a study of tumor-infiltrating lymphocytes in primary liver carcinoma (dated by TCRdb to the late 2010s). General notes on the study: Between late 2015 and March 2016, several patients in China with histopathologically diagnosed primary liver carcinoma had surgical resection. The five patients, three men and two women aged 30 to 69 years, had hepatocellular carcinoma (four) or combined HCC and intrahepatic cholangiocarcinoma (one). The five patients had tumors of stage T1-T3 N0M0, with maximum diameters ranging from 4.2 to 10 cm. Each sample produced about 3.65 to 8 million productive TCRbeta reads, and read depth showed no significant difference between tissue types. Across five regions of each liver tumor, along with adjacent normal tissue and blood, the study brought together TCRbeta repertoire sequencing, expression microarrays and whole-exome sequencing. A total of about 35 specimens from 5 patients, comprising 25 or so tumor regions, 5 adjacent noncancerous liver tissues and 5 peripheral blood samples, were covered by TCRbeta repertoire sequencing. Reproducibility between technical replicate repertoires was high, with correlation coefficients above 0.95 and mean shared-clone rates approximately 0.88.

A word on this clonotype: Which antigen it targets is not known. A much larger clone sits a single nucleotide away, making a read error possible.

Starting from about 550 ng total RNA, TCRbeta-specific cDNA was produced by reverse transcription with a constant-region primer and ProtoScript II reverse transcriptase. Three nested multiplex PCR rounds, following a slightly modified ARM-PCR procedure, were used to build the TCRbeta libraries. Multiplex TRBV1-TRBV30 forward primers and a Cbeta reverse primer were used in the first two PCR rounds, each of which was run for roughly 9 cycles. Sample barcodes and Illumina adapters were attached in a final 25-cycle PCR using Deep VentR polymerase. Before sequencing, amplicons of 200-500 bp were gel-purified using a QIAquick gel extraction kit. The TCRbeta amplicons were sequenced with 250-bp paired-end reads on an Illumina HiSeq 2500. The authors processed their data as follows. Trimmomatic v0.33 was used to quality-trim the reads, and FLASH v1.2.11 was used to merge paired reads so that full CDR3 sequences could be recovered. V, D and J germline segments were assigned to the rearranged TCRbeta sequences using MiGEC v1.2.1b. Clonotype statistics, along with Shannon-Wiener diversity indices, were calculated using VDJtools v1.0.0. Except for diversity analysis, only each sample's 250 most abundant clonotypes were used in subsequent analyses to reduce sampling bias. TCRdb ran its own pipeline on the public reads, namely fastp trimming at Q25 and MiXCR clone calling, and kept in-frame beta chains. All rows with the same CDR3 protein become a single entry with the most common DNA and genes. These V and J calls are TCRdb output, not the study's own analysis. For this sample the table gives about 320,000 distinct CDR3 sequences, of which approximately 65% were detected only once. Jointly, the top ten make up about 8.4% of the sample.

Reading the germline V gene gives CDR1 MNHEY and CDR2 SVGEGT. From cysteine to phenylalanine, the CDR3 is 15 amino acids long. Solely the CDR3 DNA is kept, with 45 bases framed from the first base. RNA from unsorted whole blood was extracted with TRIzol reagent, and germline DNA was obtained with the DNeasy Blood & Tissue kit. Patients had chronic HBV infection and were treatment-naive at sampling. Roughly 4 milliliters of peripheral blood were collected into K2EDTA tubes before surgery. Overall study results and their limits: The study included only five patients, and the authors note findings should be validated in a larger study. Repertoire overlap was found to be higher between tumor regions (mean approximately 35%) than between tumor-adjacent (around 17%) or tumor-blood (about 14%) pairs, consistent with antigen-driven expansion. Because only the TCR beta chain was sequenced and unpaired alpha chains were not captured, true repertoire diversity is likely underestimated. The top 250 clones made up a significantly larger repertoire fraction in tumors than in blood (p = 0.039). Bulk unsorted samples precluded comparing CD4+ and CD8+ T cell repertoires.

Sequencing was carried out using peripheral blood. The chain links TRBV6-2 or TRBV6-3 with TRBJ2-7, and 10 junction bases match TRBD2. The TCR was taken from a man aged 35 to 55 with primary liver carcinoma and hepatitis B virus infection. CDR3 sequence: CARSTPSGRGYEQYF. The DNA sequence follows: TGTGCCCGCAGCACCCCTAGCGGGAGAGGCTACGAGCAGTACTTC.